This note documents a single T cell receptor beta chain sequence. No cognate antigen has been identified for it. No base-level quality is on record; no much larger clone is a single base apart. From the cysteine through the phenylalanine, the CDR3 covers 16 amino acids. Only CDR3 DNA is held: 48 bases, read in frame from base 1. Trimming removed 5 bases from V and 7 bases from J; the gene matches leave 13 bases unexplained. CDR1 and CDR2 were assigned from the germline V gene (reference sequence) as MNHEY and SMNVEV. This specimen comes from a study of blood T cell repertoires in COVID-19 (dated by TCRdb to about 2020). Study-level background: Samples covering the acute and convalescent phases of COVID-19 were provided by collaborators in the United States, Italy and Spain. The dataset comprised deeply sampled blood TCRbeta repertoires from subjects exposed to, actively infected with, or recovered from COVID-19. The samples were drawn from two sources: the first 160 participants of the ongoing ImmuneRACE study, and 950 to 1,500 subjects contributed by 6 global collaborators. Sample metadata almost always included a de-identified subject ID, COVID-19 status, age in years and sex. Where HLA class I and class II types were available, the types were taken from metadata supplied by the sample provider, not from assay-based typing. A freely available public database, intended as a resource for researchers studying the immune response to SARS-CoV-2, is where the repertoires were released. The prospective study material was composed of cDNA or gDNA derived from T cells, B-cell-depleted T cells, or PBMCs. Beyond this particular receptor, the publication reports: How much clinical and demographic metadata was included differed by source and by participant, and the metadata was provided uncurated.

TCRbeta CDR3 regions were amplified from genomic DNA by means of the immunoSEQ Assay, a bias-controlled multiplex PCR. Per the source publication's procedure: Within the assay, amplification of reference gene primers was used to estimate how many nucleated cells each sample contained. To quantify the absolute abundance of each unique TCRbeta CDR3 rearrangement, sequence reads were collapsed and filtered. For each sample, productive Simpson clonality was calculated as the square root of Simpson's diversity index across productive rearrangements. TCRdb holds this immuneACCESS table with in-frame rearrangements only. Some clones are missing; in checked studies, unresolved V genes explain under half, and the rest has no known cause. From that table come the V and J calls and clone size; the DNA was used to work out D and trimming. The sample records about 250,000 clones, about 90% of which are singletons. The ten biggest clones cover around 3% of the sample.

Whole blood was collected in K2EDTA tubes by collaborating institutions according to the institutions' own protocols. For TCRbeta analysis, collaborators shipped samples in one of three forms: frozen whole blood, isolated PBMCs, or DNA extracted from either of those sample types. This chain is built from TRBV27 and TRBJ2-1; 8 central nucleotides agree with TRBD1. The sample comprised peripheral blood. This clonotype was obtained from a man aged 18 to 29 with active or convalescent COVID-19. CDR3 reads: CASSRIGQGSRNEQFF. The bases read TGTGCCAGCAGTCGGATCGGACAGGGATCTAGAAATGAGCAGTTCTTC.